Sequencing of this T cell receptor beta chain was carried out in a study of blood T cells in healthy people across ages. With a J-beta primer mix and a sample-barcoded 5' primer, a second PCR ran about 6 to 11 cycles. TCRdb analysed the 5' RACE reads with MiXCR anew, one entry per CDR3 protein. The table has about 1,400,000 distinct CDR3 sequences, roughly 64% seen once. A note on this clonotype: Antigen specificity is unknown.

Peripheral blood from each donor was collected in a volume of approximately 10 milliliters. Each sample yielded at least 5 micrograms of PBMC total RNA. Study results and limitations: Among T cells, TCR beta diversity per million cells dropped roughly linearly as age rose.

Per the germline V gene, CDR1 is SGHRS and CDR2 is YFSETQ. J was trimmed by 5 bases and V by 0 bases; bases with no gene match: 5. The length of the CDR3 is 14 residues. The chain recombines TRBV5-1 with TRBJ2-7, with 7 positions matching TRBD2. This TCR was sampled from a man between 18 and 35 years old in good health. Material for sequencing was blood. In DNA form, the CDR3 reads TGCGCCAGCAGCTTGGGAGCGGGGAACCACGAGCAGTACTTC. Translated: CASSLGAGNHEQYF.